Presented here are 29 T cell receptor beta chains from one specimen sequenced in a study of HIV-infected patients and healthy controls. TCRdb independently ran MiXCR on the 5' RACE reads; one entry per CDR3 protein. The sample includes about 64,000 distinct CDR3 sequences, roughly 21% seen only once; the top ten take about 1.5%. Sequenced: CD4+ T cells from blood. The origin of the receptors is a human donor in good health.

This sequence joins TRBV6-5 and TRBJ2-1; D remains unclear. The germline gives CDR1 MNHEY, CDR2 SVGAGI. CDR3 length: 16 residues. Trimming pared 2 bases from V and 9 bases from J, leaving 20 bases between. CDR3: CASSYGSRGFWGEQFF. The CDR3 DNA reads TGTGCCAGCAGTTACGGTAGCAGAGGATTTTGGGGTGAGCAGTTCTTC.

This clonotype was counted only a few times. J is TRBJ2-3 and V is TRBV20-1, with 16 positions matching TRBD2. Germline values: CDR1 DFQATT, CDR2 SNEGSKA (reference sequence). The V segment lost 6 bases and the J segment 5 bases; nucleotides outside the gene matches: 5. The CDR3 contains 15 residues. The chain's CDR3 is CSAGTSGGARDTQYF. The CDR3 DNA follows: TGCAGTGCCGGGACTAGCGGGGGGGCACGAGATACGCAGTATTTT.

This chain joins TRBV10-3 and TRBJ1-2; 12 bases are shared with TRBD1. Germline CDR1 is ENHRY and CDR2 is SYGVKD. This CDR3 has 14 residues. With 6 bases clipped from V and 8 bases from J, the junction kept 7 bases outside the gene matches. As DNA, the CDR3 is TGTGCCATCAGACCGGGACAGGGGGCGTCAGGCTACACCTTC. Its translation: CAIRPGQGASGYTF.

The chain combines TRBV24-1 with TRBJ2-7; 7 bases match TRBD2. CDR1 and CDR2 (germline): KGHDR, SFDVKD. This CDR3 spans 16 amino acids. V gave up 3 bases and J gave up 6 bases; unmatched junction bases: 13. CDR3 DNA sequence: TGTGCCACCAGTGATCCCGCTGAAGCGGGACGGGCCGAGCAGTACTTC. Its protein product is CATSDPAEAGRAEQYF.

This clonotype was counted ten times or more. The gene calls are TRBV20-1 and TRBJ2-5; no reliable D call. The germline CDR1 and CDR2 sequences are DFQATT and SNEGSKA (reference sequence). The CDR3 totals 12 residues. Trimming left V 4 bases short and J 0 bases short, with 6 bases between. The CDR3 sequence: CSAKSNQETQYF. The CDR3 DNA sequence: TGCAGTGCTAAGTCTAACCAAGAGACCCAGTACTTC.

V is TRBV4-2 and J is TRBJ2-1; 12 bases align to TRBD2. The V gene's germline CDR1 is LGHNA and CDR2 YNFKEQ. This CDR3 has 17 amino acids. The junction had 7 bases not matched to a gene; V was cut back by 1 base and J by 6 bases. CDR3 amino acids: CASSQVVLAGGINEQFF. The CDR3 DNA reads as TGTGCCAGCAGCCAAGTTGTCCTAGCGGGAGGGATCAATGAGCAGTTCTTC.

This clonotype was counted only a few times. The chain recombines TRBV11-2 with TRBJ1-1, with D perhaps matching TRBD1 (6 bases). V was cut by 5 bases and J by 1 base, with 11 bases left in between. Germline-derived CDR1 and CDR2 are SGHAT and FQNNGV. CDR3 size: 14 residues. For the CDR3, the DNA is TGTGCCAGCAGCGGCCGGGACACGAACACTGAAGCTTTCTTT. Amino acids: CASSGRDTNTEAFF. Filled out from reference TRBV11-2 and TRBJ1-1, the complete variable domain reads EAGVAQSPRYKIIEKRQSVAFWCNPISGHATLYWYQQILGQGPKLLIQFQNNGVVDDSQLPKDRFSAERLKGVDSTLKIQPAKLEDSAVYLCASSGRDTNTEAFFGQGTRLTVV.

This clonotype was detected ten times or more. The V and J genes are TRBV20-1 and TRBJ1-5; a possible D gene is TRBD1 (5 bases). The CDR3 spans 16 residues. The germline gives CDR1 DFQATT, CDR2 SNEGSKA (reference sequence). V lost 4 bases to trimming and J lost 0 bases, with 16 bases between them. CDR3 residues: CSAKREGTDSNQPQHF. The CDR3 coding sequence is TGCAGTGCTAAGCGGGAAGGGACGGATAGCAATCAGCCCCAGCATTTT.

This clonotype was found many times. The V and J genes are TRBV7-9 and TRBJ1-1, with TRBD1 matching over 8 bases. The CDR3 spans 13 residues. Germline assignment: CDR1 SEHNR and CDR2 FQNEAQ (reference sequence). The V gene end was trimmed by 10 bases and the J gene end by 1 base; junction bases not matched to a gene: 5. The CDR3 coding sequence is TGTGCCACGGACAGGGCAGGGAACACTGAAGCTTTCTTT. Protein sequence: CATDRAGNTEAFF.

This chain uses TRBV7-8 with TRBJ2-3; D is possibly TRBD2 (5 bases). The CDR3 spans 16 residues. Germline V CDR1 and CDR2: SGHVS, FQNEAQ. The ends were cut back, 1 base at V and 2 bases at J, with 13 bases in the middle. CDR3 sequence: CASSLGLRGNTDTQYF. The CDR3 DNA reads as TGTGCCAGCAGCTTAGGTTTACGGGGAAACACAGATACGCAGTATTTT.

This clonotype was observed many times. The chain employs TRBV2 and TRBJ1-2, with 9 nucleotides matching TRBD1. The germline V gene encodes CDR1 SNHLY and CDR2 FYNNEI. V lost 0 bases, J lost 5 bases, and 7 bases stayed unmatched. The CDR3 has 16 amino acids. The CDR3 DNA follows: TGTGCCAGCAGTGAAGCCCCCGGGACAGGGAAATATGGCTACACCTTC. It specifies CASSEAPGTGKYGYTF.

Only a few counts were recorded for this clonotype. This chain connects TRBV20-1 to TRBJ2-1; TRBD2 aligns across 11 bases. Germline lookup yields CDR1 DFQATT and CDR2 SNEGSKA (reference sequence). This CDR3 is built from 14 residues. V lost 6 bases and J lost 9; bases outside the gene matches: 10. The CDR3 DNA is TGCAGTGCCACCGATAGCGGGAGGGCCGGTGAGCAGTTCTTC. It is translated as CSATDSGRAGEQFF.

The chain links TRBV12-3 or TRBV12-4 to TRBJ1-2, with a tentative D call TRBD1 (5 bases). The CDR3 has 17 residues. V dropped 3 bases and J dropped 3 bases, with 20 bases sitting between them. The CDR3 region is CASSFRRRDRGDYGYTF. In DNA form, the CDR3 reads TGTGCCAGCAGTTTCAGGCGCCGGGACCGGGGGGACTATGGCTACACCTTC.

This clonotype has a single count. The gene calls are TRBV4-1 and TRBJ1-6, with TRBD1 identical over 9 bases. The CDR3 spans 16 residues. V shed 4 bases, J shed 7 bases, and the junction held 8 bases outside the gene matches. The germline gives CDR1 MGHRA, CDR2 YSYEKL. The CDR3: CASSPQTGGRNSPLHF. Written as DNA, the CDR3 is TGCGCCAGCAGCCCACAGACAGGGGGGAGGAATTCACCCCTCCACTTT.

This clonotype was observed at least ten times. The gene calls are TRBV7-2 and TRBJ1-2, with 7 bases identical to TRBD1. The V gene's germline CDR1 is SGHTA and CDR2 FQGNSA. Trimming removed 5 bases from V and 5 bases from J; junction bases left unmatched: 11. The CDR3 covers 15 residues. The CDR3 loop reads CASSRSGAGGYGYTF. For the CDR3, the DNA is TGTGCCAGCAGCCGTTCTGGGGCAGGGGGTTATGGCTACACCTTC.

This clonotype was detected ten times or more. This sequence joins TRBV2 and TRBJ2-2; D may be TRBD2 (7 bases). The CDR3 loop spans 14 amino acids. Trimming took off 3 bases at V and 8 bases at J, with 13 bases between the two ends. Germline CDR1 reads SNHLY; CDR2 reads FYNNEI. DNA for the CDR3: TGTGCCAGCAGTGATCGGGGGGCTCAAGGGGAGCTGTTTTTT. Amino acids: CASSDRGAQGELFF.

The chain couples TRBV4-1 to TRBJ2-2, with 9 bases aligning to TRBD2. V shed 0 bases and J 8 bases; nucleotides not matched to a gene: 19. The CDR3 length is 20 residues. Germline V lookup: CDR1 MGHRA, CDR2 YSYEKL. The CDR3 reads CASSQDVSSGRTYKGGELFF. The CDR3 bases are TGCGCCAGCAGCCAAGATGTATCCAGCGGGAGGACCTATAAGGGAGGGGAGCTGTTTTTT.

The table lists this clonotype with a few counts. V and J are TRBV6-2 or TRBV6-3 and TRBJ1-6; TRBD1 is a possible D gene (6 bases). Germline V CDR1 and CDR2: MNHEY, SVGEGT. This CDR3 is 17 amino acids long. Trimming removed 5 bases at V and 0 bases at J, with 14 bases between. CDR3 DNA: TGTGCCAGCAGTCCGGGGGCAAGGAGCTCCTATAATTCACCCCTCCACTTT. The encoded protein is CASSPGARSSYNSPLHF.

This clonotype is a singleton in its sample. The rearrangement links TRBV5-4 to TRBJ2-1; D is perhaps TRBD1 (6 bases). CDR3 length equals 15 residues. Trimming removed 0 bases from V and 7 bases from J, with 14 bases in between. The germline V gene encodes CDR1 SGHNT and CDR2 YYREEE (reference sequence). CDR3 DNA: TGTGCCAGCAGCTTGGGGGACAAGGTTCGGAATGAGCAGTTCTTC. Residues: CASSLGDKVRNEQFF.

The V and J genes are TRBV7-9 and TRBJ2-5; a weak D match, TRBD1 (6 bases). The CDR3 length is 14 residues. Germline CDR1 and CDR2: SEHNR and FQNEAQ (reference sequence). V was shortened by 0 bases and J by 4 bases, with 9 bases between the two germline ends. This CDR3 is CASSLAGRGETQYF. The CDR3, as DNA: TGTGCCAGCAGCTTAGCTGGCAGGGGAGAGACCCAGTACTTC.

This clonotype appeared a few times. The CDR3 bases are TGCGCCAGCAGCCGATCCGGGACTAGCGGGAACACCGGGGAGCTGTTTTTT. Residues: CASSRSGTSGNTGELFF. The V call is TRBV4-1, the J call TRBJ2-2, with 11 bases aligning to TRBD2. Germline V gene data show CDR1 as MGHRA and CDR2 as YSYEKL. The CDR3 runs to 17 residues. The V gene end was trimmed by 4 bases and the J gene end by 1 base; junction bases not matched to a gene: 5.

This sequence joins TRBV12-3 or TRBV12-4 and TRBJ2-1, with 10 nucleotides matching TRBD2. The CDR3 consists of 16 residues. Trimming removed 9 bases from V and 3 bases from J; junction bases left unmatched: 11. The CDR3 sequence: CASTRPSGSFYNEQFF. In DNA, the CDR3 is TGTGCCAGTACCCGGCCTAGCGGGAGTTTCTACAATGAGCAGTTCTTC.

The table lists this clonotype with many counts. The rearrangement links TRBV10-1 to TRBJ2-7; the D is unclear. The CDR3 runs to 15 residues. The germline V and J ends were trimmed by 3 bases and 4 bases, with 16 bases remaining between them. Germline V gene sequence: CDR1 WNHNN, CDR2 SYGVQD (reference sequence). The CDR3 nucleotides are TGCGCCAGCAGTGACGAAGCAGCCCCGCGTTACGAGCAGTACTTC. Translated, it gives CASSDEAAPRYEQYF.

The CDR3 region is CASSYSTGEATGNTIYF. The DNA for the CDR3 is TGTGCCAGCAGTTACTCAACAGGGGAGGCTACTGGAAACACCATATATTTT. The gene calls are TRBV6-6 and TRBJ1-3; TRBD1 matches 7 bases. The CDR3 has 17 residues. Germline CDR1 MNHNY, CDR2 SVGAGI (reference sequence). The V gene end was trimmed by 0 bases and the J gene end by 2 bases; junction bases not matched to a gene: 7.

This clonotype came up many times. V is TRBV6-2 or TRBV6-3 and J is TRBJ1-1, with 11 bases matching TRBD1. The CDR3 has 19 residues. Germline loops: CDR1 MNHEY, CDR2 SVGEGT. The V and J ends lost 2 bases and 5 bases, in that order; junction bases with no gene match: 16. The CDR3 loop reads CASSYASGTGGSRETEAFF. As DNA, the CDR3 is TGTGCCAGCAGTTACGCGTCCGGGACAGGGGGTAGCAGGGAGACTGAAGCTTTCTTT.

The rearrangement uses TRBV7-2 and TRBJ1-1, with a weak D call TRBD1 (6 bases). The CDR3 has 12 amino acids. Germline V gene data show CDR1 as SGHTA and CDR2 as FQGNSA. The V gene lost 5 bases and the J gene lost 11 bases, with 15 bases spanning the gap. In DNA form, the CDR3 reads TGTGCCAGCAGCCTGGACAGACCGTGGGCTTTCTTT. Translation: CASSLDRPWAFF.

At least ten counts were recorded for this clonotype. CDR3 coding DNA: TGTGCCAGCAGGGAGACCGGCGATTCACCCCTCCACTTT. Encoded protein: CASRETGDSPLHF. The chain carries TRBV2 and TRBJ1-6; D not certain. The germline V gene has CDR1 SNHLY and CDR2 FYNNEI. Trimming pared 6 bases from V and 8 bases from J, leaving 11 bases between. The CDR3 runs to 13 residues.

This clonotype has a count of ten or more. The CDR3, as DNA: TGTGCCAGCAGCTTGTCGGTAGGGGTCGGGGAGCAGTACTTC. Translated: CASSLSVGVGEQYF. The chain couples TRBV5-5 to TRBJ2-7, with a possible D match to TRBD1 (5 bases). CDR3 length equals 14 residues. The germline V gene has CDR1 SGHKS and CDR2 YYEKEE (reference sequence). With 1 base removed from V and 7 bases from J, the gap between germline ends came to 15 bases.

The chain joins TRBV6-5 to TRBJ1-5; D unclear. V lost 5 bases and J 5 bases, leaving 10 bases between the germline ends. The CDR3 runs to 13 residues. Germline values: CDR1 MNHEY, CDR2 SVGAGI. The CDR3 here is CASSANRDQPQHF. DNA for the CDR3: TGTGCCAGCAGTGCCAACAGAGATCAGCCCCAGCATTTT.